The 28 T cell receptor beta chains below come from one sample, sequenced in a study of blood T cell repertoires in COVID-19. Produced via immunoSEQ multiplex PCR; TCRdb's table is partial and in-frame only. The sample gives 120,000 to 150,000 clones, approximately 82% of which show up once; roughly 1.6% is in the top ten. Sequencing input: peripheral blood. The source is a human donor in a cohort sampled during active COVID-19.

V usage is TRBV6-2 or TRBV6-3 and J usage is TRBJ2-1; 14 nucleotides match TRBD2. The CDR3 runs 17 residues. CDR1 and CDR2 from the germline V gene are MNHEY and SVGEGT. The ends lost 5 bases at V and 8 bases at J; junction bases unmatched: 11. CDR3 nucleotide sequence: TGTGCCAGCAGTGGACCGACTAGCGGGAGGGCTAGGGATGAGCAGTTCTTC. Translation gives CASSGPTSGRARDEQFF.

The chain has TRBV28 and TRBJ1-5, with D unclear. Germline CDR1 is MDHEN and CDR2 is SYDVKM. The V end was cut by 3 bases, the J end by 7 bases, with 13 bases between. This CDR3 comprises 14 residues. The CDR3 region is CASSLAGRRQPQHF. The CDR3, as DNA: TGTGCCAGCAGTTTGGCGGGAAGGCGGCAGCCCCAGCATTTT.

This clone was picked up a small number of times. CDR3 region: CASSQAGTRKNIQYF. The DNA of the CDR3 is TGTGCCAGCAGCCAAGCGGGGACCAGGAAAAACATTCAGTACTTC. The chain couples TRBV13 to TRBJ2-4, with 7 bases matching TRBD2. The CDR3 length is 15 residues. Germline-derived CDR1 and CDR2 are PRHDT and FYEKMQ (reference sequence). Trimming took 5 bases from V and 4 from J; bases not matched to a gene: 8.

V gene TRBV7-2 combines with J gene TRBJ2-1; TRBD2 matches at 12 bases. V shed 5 bases and J 4 bases; nucleotides not matched to a gene: 6. This CDR3 is built from 16 residues. CDR1 SGHTA and CDR2 FQGNSA come from the germline V gene. CDR3 protein: CASSPELAGGYNEQFF. CDR3 sequence (DNA): TGTGCCAGCAGCCCGGAACTAGCGGGAGGATACAATGAGCAGTTCTTC.

This chain links TRBV7-8 with TRBJ1-3; the D gene is possibly TRBD1 (6 bases). The germline V gene has CDR1 SGHVS and CDR2 FQNEAQ. The CDR3 has 15 residues. Trimming took off 4 bases at V and 6 bases at J, with 16 bases between the two ends. CDR3 bases: TGTGCCAGCAGCTCGCATCCAGGGGAAGTAAACACCATATATTTT. Translated, it gives CASSSHPGEVNTIYF.

This rearrangement joins TRBV29-1 to TRBJ1-2; 10 nucleotides line up with TRBD1. This CDR3 is built from 13 residues. Germline assignment: CDR1 SQVTM and CDR2 ANQGSEA. V shed 4 bases and J 8 bases; nucleotides not matched to a gene: 7. The CDR3 coding sequence is TGCAGCGTTGTAGGACAGGGGGGTAAGGGCTACACCTTC. It codes for CSVVGQGGKGYTF.

The chain employs TRBV5-8 and TRBJ1-4; TRBD1 matches 10 bases. CDR3 length equals 15 residues. The germline gives CDR1 SGHTS, CDR2 YDEGEE. The ends lost 3 bases at V and 8 bases at J; junction bases unmatched: 7. DNA of the CDR3: TGTGCCAGCAGCTCCCGGACAGGGGGTCGGGAAAAACTGTTTTTT. This translates into CASSSRTGGREKLFF.

The CDR3 reads CASSVGTGTGAYEQYF. The CDR3 region has the DNA TGTGCCAGCAGTGTAGGGACCGGGACAGGAGCCTACGAGCAGTACTTC. The chain has TRBV6-1 and TRBJ2-7; TRBD1 agrees at 8 bases. Germline lookup yields CDR1 MNHNS and CDR2 SASEGT. The trim removed 4 bases at V and 2 bases at J, leaving 10 bases unmatched. The CDR3 loop spans 16 amino acids.

The chain is built from TRBV19 and TRBJ2-7, with 8 bases identical to TRBD1. Looked up from germline, CDR1 is LNHDA and CDR2 is SQIVND (reference sequence). The V segment lost 4 bases and the J segment 2 bases; nucleotides outside the gene matches: 4. This CDR3 contains 14 residues. CDR3 bases: TGTGCCAGTAGTACTGGGACAGGTCCCTACGAGCAGTACTTC. This gives the protein CASSTGTGPYEQYF.

The chain uses TRBV7-6 and TRBJ2-7; D possibly corresponds to TRBD2 (6 bases). V shed 2 bases and J shed 3 bases, with 11 bases lying between them. The CDR3 contains 14 residues. Germline V lookup: CDR1 SGHVS, CDR2 FNYEAQ. CDR3 sequence: CASSLQGGDYEQYF. DNA of the CDR3: TGTGCCAGCAGCTTACAGGGCGGGGACTACGAGCAGTACTTC.

This rearrangement joins TRBV21-1 to TRBJ2-1; the table assigns TRBD2, which was not confirmed against the DNA. TRBV21-1 is tagged as a pseudogene. CDR3 length equals 20 residues. The CDR3 bases are TGTGCCAGCAGCAAAGTACGAACTAGCGGGGTCCCAAGCTCCTACAATGAGCAGTTCTTC. Translation: CASSKVRTSGVPSSYNEQFF.

The chain combines TRBV28 with TRBJ1-2; D unresolved. In germline, CDR1 is MDHEN, CDR2 SYDVKM. The CDR3 is 13 amino acids. The V end lost 8 bases, the J end lost 2 bases, and 12 bases lay between the germline ends. DNA for the CDR3: TGTGCCAGCGGCTTCCAGGCGAACTATGGCTACACCTTC. Translated: CASGFQANYGYTF.

This clone was seen a handful of times. The gene calls are TRBV5-4 and TRBJ2-2; D not certain. CDR3 length equals 15 residues. Trimming left V 1 base short and J 0 bases short, with 7 bases between. Per the germline V gene, CDR1 is SGHNT and CDR2 is YYREEE (reference sequence). CDR3 protein: CASSLQTSNTGELFF. The CDR3 nucleotides are TGTGCCAGCAGCTTGCAGACATCGAACACCGGGGAGCTGTTTTTT.

The chain is built from TRBV11-2 and TRBJ2-7, with TRBD2 matching 10 bases. V lost 3 bases, J lost 1 base, and 3 bases stayed unmatched. Germline V gene lookup returns CDR1 SGHAT and CDR2 FQNNGV. This CDR3 region has 15 residues. CDR3 sequence: CASSFPSGGSYEQYF. The CDR3 coding sequence is TGTGCCAGCAGCTTTCCTAGCGGGGGTTCCTACGAGCAGTACTTC.

The chain carries TRBV6-5 and TRBJ1-1; a weak D match, TRBD1 (5 bases). Between the trimmed V and J ends, which lost 6 bases and 3 bases, there was a span of 14 bases. In germline, CDR1 is MNHEY, CDR2 SVGAGI. CDR3 length: 14 amino acids. The CDR3 spells CASRETWGDTEAFF. DNA for the CDR3: TGTGCCAGCAGGGAGACCTGGGGGGACACTGAAGCTTTCTTT.

The chain joins TRBV29-1 to TRBJ2-1; D possibly corresponds to TRBD2 (5 bases). CDR3 length: 13 residues. Trimming took 8 bases from V and 6 from J, leaving 17 bases between them. In germline, CDR1 is SQVTM, CDR2 ANQGSEA. CDR3: CSITSTIPNEQFF. As DNA, the CDR3 is TGCAGCATAACTAGTACCATTCCCAATGAGCAGTTCTTC.

The J gene is TRBJ1-4, the V gene TRBV5-1; the D gene is possibly TRBD1 (6 bases). V lost 3 bases to trimming and J lost 0 bases, with 9 bases between them. Germline V gene lookup returns CDR1 SGHRS and CDR2 YFSETQ. CDR3 length equals 15 residues. The CDR3 loop is CASSSDSPTNEKLFF. DNA for the CDR3: TGCGCCAGCAGCTCGGACAGCCCAACTAATGAAAAACTGTTTTTT.

The CDR3 nucleotides read TGCGCCAGCAAGGCAGGTACGACTACGAGGCAGTACTTC. Protein: CASKAGTTTRQYF. The rearrangement links TRBV5-1 to TRBJ2-7, with D possibly being TRBD2 (5 bases). The CDR3 spans 13 residues. V lost 6 bases, J lost 9 bases, and 19 bases lay in between. Germline V gene lookup returns CDR1 SGHRS and CDR2 YFSETQ.

The chain employs TRBV5-1 and TRBJ1-2; TRBD1 matches 8 bases. This CDR3 contains 13 residues. V gave up 4 bases and J gave up 7 bases; unmatched junction bases: 6. Germline-derived CDR1 and CDR2 are SGHRS and YFSETQ. In DNA form, the CDR3 reads TGCGCCAGCAGCCCCGACAGGGGCGGTGGCTACACCTTC. It yields the protein CASSPDRGGGYTF. Filled out from reference TRBV5-1 and TRBJ1-2, the complete variable domain reads KAGVTQTPRYLIKTRGQQVTLSCSPISGHRSVSWYQQTPGQGLQFLFEYFSETQRNKGNFPGRFSGRQFSNSRSEMNVSTLELGDSALYLCASSPDRGGGYTFGSGTRLTVV.

This chain connects TRBV19 to TRBJ1-2; 7 bases are shared with TRBD1. J was trimmed by 3 bases and V by 2 bases; bases with no gene match: 0. Germline loops: CDR1 LNHDA, CDR2 SQIVND (reference sequence). The CDR3 is made up of 13 amino acids. CDR3 loop: CASSIQGDYGYTF. The CDR3 DNA is TGTGCCAGTAGTATACAGGGGGACTATGGCTACACCTTC.

This chain connects TRBV7-2 to TRBJ2-2; 8 bases line up with TRBD1. V shed 2 bases, J shed 4 bases, and the junction held 6 bases outside the gene matches. CDR3 length: 16 amino acids. Germline assignment: CDR1 SGHTA and CDR2 FQGNSA. This CDR3 reads CASSLSPDRATGELFF. Written as DNA, the CDR3 is TGTGCCAGCAGCTTAAGTCCGGACAGGGCCACCGGGGAGCTGTTTTTT. The entire variable domain, with the rest obtained from reference TRBV7-2 and TRBJ2-2, is as follows: GAGVSQSPSNKVTEKGKDVELRCDPISGHTALYWYRQSLGQGLEFLIYFQGNSAPDKSGLPSDRFSAERTGGSVSTLTIQRTQQEDSAVYLCASSLSPDRATGELFFGEGSRLTVL.

As DNA, the CDR3 is TGTGCCAGTTCAGAGGGAGGCGCAGCTACTAATGAAAAACTGTTTTTT. It is translated as CASSEGGAATNEKLFF. The chain has TRBV19 and TRBJ1-4, with no clear D. The CDR3 has 16 amino acids. V gave up 8 bases and J gave up 2 bases, with 18 bases separating them. The germline V gene has CDR1 LNHDA and CDR2 SQIVND (reference sequence).

For this clone: At one boundary the junction diverges from the germline segment, which might be a read error. The chain links TRBV7-7 to TRBJ2-1; 16 positions match TRBD2. The CDR3 is 16 residues long. In germline, CDR1 is SSHAT, CDR2 FNYEAQ (reference sequence). The CDR3 reads CASSSGLAGGPHEQFF. For the CDR3, the DNA is TGTGCTAGCAGCTCGGGACTAGCGGGAGGGCCCCATGAGCAGTTCTTC. Full variable domain (missing parts from reference TRBV7-7 and TRBJ2-1): GAGVSQSPRYKVTKRGQDVTLRCDPISSHATLYWYQQALGQGPEFLTYFNYEAQPDKSGLPSDRFSAERPEGSISTLTIQRTEQRDSAMYRCASSSGLAGGPHEQFFGPGTRLTVL.

This chain joins TRBV7-9 and TRBJ1-1, with TRBD1 matching 9 bases. This CDR3 contains 15 residues. The J segment lost 1 base and the V segment lost 3 bases, leaving 3 bases of the junction unmatched. Germline V gives CDR1 SEHNR, CDR2 FQNEAQ (reference sequence). The CDR3 bases are TGTGCCAGCAGCTTTCGGACAGGGGCGAACACTGAAGCTTTCTTT. Translation: CASSFRTGANTEAFF. Combining the CDR3 with reference TRBV7-9 and TRBJ1-1 gives the whole variable domain DTGVSQNPRHKITKRGQNVTFRCDPISEHNRLYWYRQTLGQGPEFLTYFQNEAQLEKSRLLSDRFSAERPKGSFSTLEIQRTEQGDSAMYLCASSFRTGANTEAFFGQGTRLTVV.

This clone was recorded a few times. The gene calls are TRBV28 and TRBJ2-7; 9 nucleotides match TRBD2. The CDR3 is 14 residues long. Germline trimming cut 6 bases from V and 7 bases from J; bases unmatched to any gene: 10. Germline lookup yields CDR1 MDHEN and CDR2 SYDVKM. The CDR3 region has the DNA TGTGCCAGCAGACCAGGGACTAGCAGCGGGGAGCAGTACTTC. Translating gives CASRPGTSSGEQYF.

The chain is built from TRBV5-1 and TRBJ1-1; 7 nucleotides agree with TRBD1. CDR3 length: 14 amino acids. The V gene end was trimmed by 1 base and the J gene end by 8 bases; junction bases not matched to a gene: 8. Germline CDR1 SGHRS, CDR2 YFSETQ. The CDR3 DNA reads TGCGCCAGCAGCTTGCGACAGGGCCATCTAGAAGCTTTCTTT. This sequence encodes CASSLRQGHLEAFF.

The chain has TRBV18 and TRBJ2-7, with D possibly being TRBD2 (5 bases). The germline CDR1 and CDR2 sequences are KGHSH and LQKENI. The V gene lost 0 bases and the J gene lost 2 bases, with 8 bases spanning the gap. This CDR3 has 14 amino acids. CDR3 protein: CASSPPSGTYEQYF. CDR3 DNA: TGTGCCAGCTCACCACCGAGCGGCACCTACGAGCAGTACTTC.

The chain uses TRBV9 and TRBJ2-2, with TRBD2 as a possible D gene (5 bases). Per germline, CDR1 SGDLS and CDR2 YYNGEE. Trimming cost V 4 bases and J 6 bases, with 19 bases left between them. The CDR3 spans 16 residues. CDR3 coding DNA: TGTGCCAGCAGCTCATCGGTGCTCTCGGGATCCGGGGAGCTGTTTTTT. Residues: CASSSSVLSGSGELFF.